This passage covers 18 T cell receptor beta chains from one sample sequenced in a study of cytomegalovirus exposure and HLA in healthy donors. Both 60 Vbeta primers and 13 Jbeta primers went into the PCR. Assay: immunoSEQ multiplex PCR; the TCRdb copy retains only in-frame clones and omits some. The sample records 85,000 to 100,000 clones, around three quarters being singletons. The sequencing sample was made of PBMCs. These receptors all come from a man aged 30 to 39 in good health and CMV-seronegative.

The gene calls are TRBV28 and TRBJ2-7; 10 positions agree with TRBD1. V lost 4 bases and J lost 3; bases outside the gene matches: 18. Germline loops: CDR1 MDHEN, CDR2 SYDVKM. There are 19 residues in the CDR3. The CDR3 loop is CASSSRFPARTGGIYEQYF. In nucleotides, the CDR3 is TGTGCCAGCAGTTCCCGTTTTCCAGCTCGGACAGGGGGAATCTACGAGCAGTACTTC.

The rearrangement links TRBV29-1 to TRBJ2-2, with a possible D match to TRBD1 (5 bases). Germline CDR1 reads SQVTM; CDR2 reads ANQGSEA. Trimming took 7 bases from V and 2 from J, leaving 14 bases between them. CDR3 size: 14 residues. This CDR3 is CSALTGPNTGELFF. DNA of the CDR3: TGCAGCGCCCTAACAGGTCCTAACACCGGGGAGCTGTTTTTT.

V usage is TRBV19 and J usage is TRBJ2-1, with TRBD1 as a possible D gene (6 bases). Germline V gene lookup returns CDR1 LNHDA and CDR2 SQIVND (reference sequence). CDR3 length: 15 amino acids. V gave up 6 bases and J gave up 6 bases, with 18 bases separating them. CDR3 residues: CASRPWGPGSNEQFF. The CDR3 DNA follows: TGTGCCAGTAGGCCCTGGGGGCCGGGGTCCAATGAGCAGTTCTTC.

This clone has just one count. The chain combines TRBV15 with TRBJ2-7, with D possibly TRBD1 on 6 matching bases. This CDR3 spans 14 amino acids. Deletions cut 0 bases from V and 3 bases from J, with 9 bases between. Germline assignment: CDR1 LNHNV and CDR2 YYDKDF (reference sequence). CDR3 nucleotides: TGTGCCACCAGCAGAGATGGACAGAGCTACGAGCAGTACTTC. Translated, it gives CATSRDGQSYEQYF.

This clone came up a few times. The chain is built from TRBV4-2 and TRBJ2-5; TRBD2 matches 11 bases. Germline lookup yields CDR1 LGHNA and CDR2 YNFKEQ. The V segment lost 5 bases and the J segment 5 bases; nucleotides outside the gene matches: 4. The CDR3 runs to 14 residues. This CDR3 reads CASSGLAGGETQYF. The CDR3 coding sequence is TGTGCCAGCAGCGGGCTAGCGGGAGGTGAGACCCAGTACTTC.

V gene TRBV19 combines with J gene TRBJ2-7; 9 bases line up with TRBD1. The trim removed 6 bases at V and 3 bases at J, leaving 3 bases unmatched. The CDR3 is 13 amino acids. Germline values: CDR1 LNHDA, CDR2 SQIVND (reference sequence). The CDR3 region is CASRQGQGYEQYF. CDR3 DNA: TGTGCCAGTAGACAGGGACAGGGCTACGAGCAGTACTTC.

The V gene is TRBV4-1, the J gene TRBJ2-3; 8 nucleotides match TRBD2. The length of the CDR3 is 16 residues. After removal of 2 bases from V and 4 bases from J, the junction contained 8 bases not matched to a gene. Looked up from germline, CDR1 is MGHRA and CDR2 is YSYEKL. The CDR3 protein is CASSQSPGGDADTQYF. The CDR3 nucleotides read TGCGCCAGCAGCCAATCTCCGGGAGGGGATGCAGATACGCAGTATTTT.

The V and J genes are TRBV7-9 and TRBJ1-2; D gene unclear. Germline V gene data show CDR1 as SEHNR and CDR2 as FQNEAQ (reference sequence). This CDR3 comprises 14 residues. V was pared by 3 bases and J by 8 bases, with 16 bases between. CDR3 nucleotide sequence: TGTGCCAGCAGCTTGGAGGGAGGAGTGAGGGGCTACACCTTC. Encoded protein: CASSLEGGVRGYTF.

Written as DNA, the CDR3 is TGTGCCACCAGCAGAGACCGGGGGAACACTGAAGCTTTCTTT. It is translated as CATSRDRGNTEAFF. The chain combines TRBV15 with TRBJ1-1; D is undetermined. The CDR3 has 14 residues. V shed 0 bases and J shed 1 base, with 6 bases lying between them. Germline loops: CDR1 LNHNV, CDR2 YYDKDF (reference sequence). The variable domain in full, completed from reference TRBV15 and TRBJ1-1, reads DAMVIQNPRYQVTQFGKPVTLSCSQTLNHNVMYWYQQKSSQAPKLLFHYYDKDFNNEADTPDNFQSRRPNTSFCFLDIRSPGLGDTAMYLCATSRDRGNTEAFFGQGTRLTVV.

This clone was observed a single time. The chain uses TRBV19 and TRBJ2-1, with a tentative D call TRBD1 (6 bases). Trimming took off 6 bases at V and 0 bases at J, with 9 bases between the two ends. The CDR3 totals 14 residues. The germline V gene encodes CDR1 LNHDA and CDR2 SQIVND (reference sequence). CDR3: CASRGASSYNEQFF. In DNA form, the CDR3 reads TGTGCCAGTAGGGGGGCGAGCTCCTACAATGAGCAGTTCTTC. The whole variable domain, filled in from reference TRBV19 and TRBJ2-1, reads DGGITQSPKYLFRKEGQNVTLSCEQNLNHDAMYWYRQDPGQGLRLIYYSQIVNDFQKGDIAEGYSVSREKKESFPLTVTSAQKNPTAFYLCASRGASSYNEQFFGPGTRLTVL.

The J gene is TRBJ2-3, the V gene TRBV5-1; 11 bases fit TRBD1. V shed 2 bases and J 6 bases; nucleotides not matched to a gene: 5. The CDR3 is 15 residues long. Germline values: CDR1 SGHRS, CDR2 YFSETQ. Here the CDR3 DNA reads TGCGCCAGCAGCTTTACCGGGACAGGGGGGGATACGCAGTATTTT. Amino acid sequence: CASSFTGTGGDTQYF.

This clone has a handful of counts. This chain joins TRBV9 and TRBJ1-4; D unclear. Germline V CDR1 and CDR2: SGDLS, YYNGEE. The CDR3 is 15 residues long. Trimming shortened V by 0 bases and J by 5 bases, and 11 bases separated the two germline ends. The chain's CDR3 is CASSVGSGGNEKLFF. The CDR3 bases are TGTGCCAGCAGCGTAGGTTCCGGAGGAAATGAAAAACTGTTTTTT.

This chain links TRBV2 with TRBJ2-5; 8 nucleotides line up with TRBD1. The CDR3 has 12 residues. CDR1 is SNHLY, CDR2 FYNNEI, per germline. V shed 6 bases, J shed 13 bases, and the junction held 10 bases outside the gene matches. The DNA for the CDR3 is TGTGCCAGCAGCACAGGACAGGGCTTCACGTACTTC. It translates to CASSTGQGFTYF.

The CDR3 is CASSLQGDSYNEQFF. The CDR3 coding sequence is TGCGCCAGCAGCTTACAGGGGGATTCCTACAATGAGCAGTTCTTC. The V and J genes are TRBV5-1 and TRBJ2-1, with TRBD1 matching 8 bases. CDR1 SGHRS and CDR2 YFSETQ come from the germline V gene. V shed 2 bases and J 1 base; nucleotides not matched to a gene: 2. The CDR3 is made up of 15 amino acids.

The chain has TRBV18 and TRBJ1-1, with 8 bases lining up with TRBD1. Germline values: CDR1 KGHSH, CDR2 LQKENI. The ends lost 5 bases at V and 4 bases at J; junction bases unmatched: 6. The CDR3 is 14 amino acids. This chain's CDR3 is CASSATGGLTEAFF. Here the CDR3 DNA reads TGTGCCAGCTCAGCAACAGGGGGGCTCACTGAAGCTTTCTTT. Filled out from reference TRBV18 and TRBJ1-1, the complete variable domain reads NAGVMQNPRHLVRRRGQEARLRCSPMKGHSHVYWYRQLPEEGLKFMVYLQKENIIDESGMPKERFSAEFPKEGPSILRIQQVVRGDSAAYFCASSATGGLTEAFFGQGTRLTVV.

For the CDR3, the DNA is TGCGCCAGCAGCGCGGGACAGGGATCCACCGGGGAGCTGTTTTTT. As protein: CASSAGQGSTGELFF. V usage is TRBV5-1 and J usage is TRBJ2-2, with 9 nucleotides matching TRBD1. CDR3 length: 15 residues. Germline CDR1 is SGHRS and CDR2 is YFSETQ. The trim removed 4 bases at V and 4 bases at J, leaving 5 bases unmatched.

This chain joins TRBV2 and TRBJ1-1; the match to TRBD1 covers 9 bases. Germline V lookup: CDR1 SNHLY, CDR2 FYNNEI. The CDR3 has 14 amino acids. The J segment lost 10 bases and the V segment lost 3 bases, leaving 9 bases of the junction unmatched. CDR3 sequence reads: CASSDLRDRVPAFF. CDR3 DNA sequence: TGTGCCAGCAGTGACCTCCGGGACAGGGTGCCAGCTTTCTTT.

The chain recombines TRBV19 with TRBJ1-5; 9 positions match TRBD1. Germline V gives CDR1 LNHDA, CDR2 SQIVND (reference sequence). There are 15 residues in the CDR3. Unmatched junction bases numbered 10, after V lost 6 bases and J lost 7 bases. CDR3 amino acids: CASSRDRGLEQPQHF. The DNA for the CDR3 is TGTGCCAGTAGCCGAGACAGGGGGTTAGAGCAGCCCCAGCATTTT.